One and the same sample provided the 32 T cell receptor beta chains below, sequenced in a study of read filtering for tumor transcriptome and immune sequencing. This library used roughly 400 ng RNA and molecular barcoded adaptors spanning alpha/delta and beta/gamma chains. MiXCR was run by TCRdb on the reads, yielding one entry per CDR3 protein. This table holds 50,000 or so distinct CDR3 sequences, about 19% found once. The sample comprised a population of CD138-negative cells sorted from bone marrow. These receptors all stem from a donor aged 40 or over with multiple myeloma.

This clonotype has a count of ten or more. The chain combines TRBV5-1 with TRBJ2-5; 12 bases line up with TRBD2. Trimming removed 0 bases from V and 1 base from J; junction bases left unmatched: 7. The CDR3 totals 18 residues. CDR1 and CDR2 (germline): SGHRS, YFSETQ. CDR3 nucleotide sequence: TGCGCCAGCAGCTTGGCTGGAGGACTAGCGGGGCTCCAAGAGACCCAGTACTTC. Protein product: CASSLAGGLAGLQETQYF. Using reference TRBV5-1 and TRBJ2-5 for the parts outside the CDR3, the full variable domain is KAGVTQTPRYLIKTRGQQVTLSCSPISGHRSVSWYQQTPGQGLQFLFEYFSETQRNKGNFPGRFSGRQFSNSRSEMNVSTLELGDSALYLCASSLAGGLAGLQETQYFGPGTRLLVL.

With regard to this clonotype: A much larger clone differs from this one at a single base, so this may be a read error. The chain is built from TRBV5-1 and TRBJ2-1; the match to TRBD2 covers 11 bases. Per the germline V gene, CDR1 is SGHRS and CDR2 is YFSETQ. The CDR3 covers 16 residues. The CDR3 DNA reads as TGCGTCAGCAGCACCCAAACGGGACTAGCGGACAATGAGCAGTTCTTC. Encoded protein: CVSSTQTGLADNEQFF.

This clonotype was observed at least ten times. V is TRBV5-1 and J is TRBJ1-3; 8 bases agree with TRBD1. V lost 3 bases to trimming and J lost 4 bases; unmatched junction nucleotides: 3. CDR3 length equals 14 residues. Per the germline V gene, CDR1 is SGHRS and CDR2 is YFSETQ. CDR3 DNA sequence: TGCGCCAGCAGCTCGGGGACAGGAGGAAACACCATATATTTT. Translated: CASSSGTGGNTIYF. Full variable domain (remainder filled in from reference TRBV5-1 and TRBJ1-3): KAGVTQTPRYLIKTRGQQVTLSCSPISGHRSVSWYQQTPGQGLQFLFEYFSETQRNKGNFPGRFSGRQFSNSRSEMNVSTLELGDSALYLCASSSGTGGNTIYFGEGSWLTVV.

The gene calls are TRBV5-8 and TRBJ2-1; 11 nucleotides line up with TRBD1. This CDR3 contains 12 residues. The V segment lost 4 bases and the J segment 13 bases; nucleotides outside the gene matches: 4. Germline V gene lookup returns CDR1 SGHTS and CDR2 YDEGEE. CDR3 DNA sequence: TGTGCCAGCAGCGCGGACAGGGGGCAACAGTTCTTC. It codes for CASSADRGQQFF.

Many counts were recorded for this clonotype. The gene calls are TRBV29-1 and TRBJ2-3; D uncertain. The CDR3 has 15 amino acids. Trimming cost V 2 bases and J 1 base, with 13 bases left between them. Germline V gene data show CDR1 as SQVTM and CDR2 as ANQGSEA. CDR3 nucleotide sequence: TGCAGCGTTGAACGGTCAGGCGGTGGCACAGATACGCAGTATTTT. This gives the protein CSVERSGGGTDTQYF.

With regard to this clonotype: At one end the junction does not follow the germline gene, possibly because of a read error. V usage is TRBV6-5 and J usage is TRBJ2-1, with D possibly being TRBD2 (5 bases). CDR1 is MNHEY and CDR2 is SVGAGI in the germline V gene. There are 19 residues in the CDR3. This chain's CDR3 is CASSYLPLAAALSYNEQFF. In DNA form, the CDR3 reads TGCGCCAGCAGCTATCTCCCGCTAGCTGCGGCCCTCTCCTACAATGAGCAGTTCTTC.

The table lists this clonotype with many counts. The chain employs TRBV10-3 and TRBJ2-1; TRBD1 matches 8 bases. CDR1 and CDR2 from the germline V gene are ENHRY and SYGVKD. There are 14 residues in the CDR3. V shed 0 bases and J 6 bases; nucleotides not matched to a gene: 1. The CDR3 coding sequence is TGTGCCATCAGTGAGTCTACAGGGGGCAATGAGCAGTTCTTC. Translating it yields CAISESTGGNEQFF.

This clonotype was detected ten times or more. This chain joins TRBV20-1 and TRBJ2-7; TRBD1 matches 8 bases. This CDR3 has 15 amino acids. Unmatched junction bases numbered 10, after V lost 0 bases and J lost 6 bases. Germline V gene data show CDR1 as DFQATT and CDR2 as SNEGSKA (reference sequence). The CDR3 loop is CSARDLTGALLEQYF. The DNA of the CDR3 is TGCAGTGCTAGAGACCTGACAGGGGCCCTACTCGAGCAGTACTTC.

This clonotype was detected ten times or more. The V gene is TRBV29-1, the J gene TRBJ2-7; tentatively, D is TRBD1 (5 bases). There are 11 residues in the CDR3. CDR1 and CDR2 (germline): SQVTM, ANQGSEA. The V and J ends lost 5 bases and 6 bases respectively, with 11 bases between them. The CDR3 is CSVLGEGEQYF. Here the CDR3 DNA reads TGCAGCGTTTTAGGGGAAGGCGAGCAGTACTTC.

This clonotype has a count of ten or more. The rearrangement links TRBV7-9 to TRBJ2-2, with no clear D. This CDR3 contains 10 residues. Germline V gene data show CDR1 as SEHNR and CDR2 as FQNEAQ (reference sequence). Deletions cut 5 bases from V and 6 bases from J, with 1 base between. In DNA, the CDR3 is TGTGCCAGCAGCCCCGGGGAGCTGTTTTTT. This sequence encodes CASSPGELFF.

This clonotype has a count of ten or more. The chain couples TRBV5-1 to TRBJ2-7, with a tentative D call TRBD2 (5 bases). The germline gives CDR1 SGHRS, CDR2 YFSETQ. V gave up 0 bases and J gave up 1 base, with 8 bases separating them. The CDR3 totals 14 residues. The CDR3 is CASSLAGKSYEQYF. The DNA for the CDR3 is TGCGCCAGCAGCTTGGCGGGAAAATCCTACGAGCAGTACTTC.

This clonotype was seen a handful of times. The chain has TRBV11-2 and TRBJ2-7; 7 bases line up with TRBD2. The CDR3 is made up of 14 amino acids. Losses at the gene ends were 5 bases for V and 4 bases for J; bases not matched to a gene: 8. The germline V gene encodes CDR1 SGHAT and CDR2 FQNNGV. CDR3 amino acids: CASSPPGLTYEQYF. The CDR3 DNA follows: TGTGCCAGCAGCCCCCCGGGACTAACTTACGAGCAGTACTTC.

This clonotype showed up just a few times. This chain links TRBV18 with TRBJ2-5; no firm D call. The CDR3 covers 12 residues. The V gene lost 3 bases and the J gene lost 4 bases, with 6 bases spanning the gap. The germline CDR1 and CDR2 sequences are KGHSH and LQKENI. The CDR3 here is CASSPLRETQYF. For the CDR3, the DNA is TGTGCCAGCTCACCCCTTCGAGAGACCCAGTACTTC.

This clonotype has at least ten counts. V gene TRBV9 combines with J gene TRBJ1-2; a weak D match, TRBD1 (5 bases). Germline loops: CDR1 SGDLS, CDR2 YYNGEE. Trimming left V 0 bases short and J 2 bases short, with 11 bases between. CDR3 length: 15 amino acids. For the CDR3, the DNA is TGTGCCAGCAGCGTAGGATCGGGACCCAACTATGGCTACACCTTC. This translates into CASSVGSGPNYGYTF.

This clonotype is termed medium-sized. The V and J genes are TRBV29-1 and TRBJ2-1; TRBD1 might be the D (6 bases). V lost 4 bases, J lost 8 bases, and 12 bases lay in between. Per germline, CDR1 SQVTM and CDR2 ANQGSEA. The CDR3 totals 12 residues. CDR3 amino acids: CSVGKTGYEQFF. CDR3 bases: TGCAGCGTTGGAAAGACAGGATATGAGCAGTTCTTC.

This clonotype has at least ten counts. The J gene is TRBJ2-1, the V gene TRBV7-9, with D unclear. In germline, CDR1 is SEHNR, CDR2 FQNEAQ (reference sequence). The germline V and J ends were trimmed by 1 base and 5 bases, with 12 bases remaining between them. CDR3 size: 15 residues. The CDR3 sequence: CASSLVAAVHNEQFF. The CDR3 DNA is TGTGCCAGCAGCTTAGTTGCGGCGGTCCACAATGAGCAGTTCTTC.

Concerning this clonotype: Germline and junction disagree at one end, which may indicate a read error. The genes are TRBV30 and TRBJ1-5; 9 nucleotides agree with TRBD1. Germline CDR1 GTSNPN, CDR2 SVGIG (reference sequence). This CDR3 has 15 residues. The CDR3, as DNA: TGTGCCTGGAGTTACCCGGACAGGGGCAATCGGCCCCAGCATTTT. This encodes CAWSYPDRGNRPQHF.

This clonotype was observed a few times. The V gene is TRBV19, the J gene TRBJ2-3, with TRBD1 matching 7 bases. CDR3 length: 15 amino acids. The junction had 13 bases not matched to a gene; V was cut back by 5 bases and J by 8 bases. In germline, CDR1 is LNHDA, CDR2 SQIVND (reference sequence). The CDR3 loop is CASSSRQGAQTTQYF. The CDR3 bases are TGTGCCAGTAGTTCCAGACAGGGAGCACAGACTACGCAGTATTTT. Full variable domain (remainder filled in from reference TRBV19 and TRBJ2-3): DGGITQSPKYLFRKEGQNVTLSCEQNLNHDAMYWYRQDPGQGLRLIYYSQIVNDFQKGDIAEGYSVSREKKESFPLTVTSAQKNPTAFYLCASSSRQGAQTTQYFGPGTRLTVL.

This clonotype has a count of ten or more. J is TRBJ1-1 and V is TRBV27; 7 positions match TRBD1. This CDR3 has 14 residues. From germline, CDR1 is MNHEY and CDR2 SMNVEV (reference sequence). With 5 bases clipped from V and 6 bases from J, the junction kept 9 bases outside the gene matches. The CDR3 spells CASSPPRGLAEAFF. CDR3 sequence (DNA): TGTGCCAGCAGTCCCCCAAGGGGGCTGGCTGAAGCTTTCTTT.

The chain carries TRBV7-3 and TRBJ1-5; a possible D gene is TRBD1 (5 bases). The germline CDR1 and CDR2 sequences are SGHTA and FQGTGA. The CDR3 runs to 13 residues. V lost 2 bases to trimming and J lost 8 bases, with 10 bases between them. The CDR3 protein is CASSLEWGKPQHF. The CDR3 bases are TGTGCCAGCAGCTTAGAGTGGGGGAAGCCCCAGCATTTT.

Many counts were recorded for this clonotype. The chain joins TRBV7-9 to TRBJ1-3; D might be TRBD1 (5 bases). Germline assignment: CDR1 SEHNR and CDR2 FQNEAQ (reference sequence). The CDR3 contains 13 residues. Between the trimmed V and J ends, which lost 6 bases and 1 base, there was a span of 7 bases. The CDR3, as DNA: TGTGCCAGCAGGCAGGGTTCTGGAAACACCATATATTTT. Encoded protein: CASRQGSGNTIYF.

In this sample, this clonotype turned up many times. The chain links TRBV5-1 to TRBJ2-3; 11 positions agree with TRBD1. V lost 3 bases and J lost 3; bases outside the gene matches: 3. Germline CDR1 is SGHRS and CDR2 is YFSETQ. The CDR3 runs 15 residues. The CDR3 DNA reads as TGCGCCAGCAGCTCGGGACAGGGGGGGACAGATACGCAGTATTTT. Encoded protein: CASSSGQGGTDTQYF.

This clonotype was seen repeatedly, ten times or more. The chain has TRBV12-3 or TRBV12-4 and TRBJ1-5; 7 nucleotides match TRBD1. V was clipped by 5 bases and J by 4 bases; unmatched bases: 8. The CDR3 is 15 amino acids. CDR3: CASSLRTGSNQPQHF. DNA for the CDR3: TGTGCCAGCAGTCTAAGGACAGGTTCTAATCAGCCCCAGCATTTT.

The chain has TRBV29-1 and TRBJ2-7; the D gene is possibly TRBD1 (5 bases). This CDR3 is built from 14 residues. V was cut by 3 bases and J by 1 base, with 13 bases left in between. CDR1 and CDR2 (germline): SQVTM, ANQGSEA. The CDR3 protein is CSVDRGMGSYEQYF. CDR3 DNA sequence: TGCAGCGTTGATAGGGGCATGGGGTCCTACGAGCAGTACTTC.

There are many counts of this clonotype. The rearrangement uses TRBV12-3 or TRBV12-4 and TRBJ1-4; a weak D match, TRBD1 (6 bases). The CDR3 consists of 16 residues. V was shortened by 4 bases and J by 2 bases, with 14 bases between the two germline ends. The CDR3 reads CASSSSIGGTNEKLFF. Written as DNA, the CDR3 is TGTGCCAGCAGTTCATCTATAGGGGGGACTAATGAAAAACTGTTTTTT.

The rearrangement joins TRBV7-2 to TRBJ1-4, with D possibly matching TRBD1 (5 bases). In germline, CDR1 is SGHTA, CDR2 FQGNSA. CDR3 length: 17 residues. V was trimmed by 5 bases and J by 7 bases, leaving 23 bases between them. CDR3 in DNA: TGTGCCAGCAGCCAGTTACTCGGGGCCGAGATAGGTGAAAAACTGTTTTTT. Its translation is CASSQLLGAEIGEKLFF. Drawing the rest from reference TRBV7-2 and TRBJ1-4, the complete variable domain is GAGVSQSPSNKVTEKGKDVELRCDPISGHTALYWYRQSLGQGLEFLIYFQGNSAPDKSGLPSDRFSAERTGGSVSTLTIQRTQQEDSAVYLCASSQLLGAEIGEKLFFGSGTQLSVL.

The sample holds a few counts of this clonotype. The rearrangement links TRBV7-2 to TRBJ2-7; TRBD2 aligns across 11 bases. Trimming cost V 2 bases and J 2 bases; bases outside gene matches: 2. The CDR3 extends over 15 amino acids. Germline V CDR1 and CDR2: SGHTA, FQGNSA. The CDR3 nucleotides read TGTGCCAGCAGCTTAATAGCGGGAGGGACCTACGAGCAGTACTTC. This translates into CASSLIAGGTYEQYF.

On this clonotype: A read error is possible here, since a much larger clone lies one base away. The rearrangement joins TRBV11-2 to TRBJ2-5; 13 positions match TRBD2. V dropped 3 bases and J dropped 9; count of bases not matched to a gene: 7. This CDR3 has 15 amino acids. CDR1 is SGHAT, CDR2 FQNNGV, per germline. The DNA of the CDR3 is TGTGCCAGCAGCTTTCCCGGGACTAGCGGGGACTCCCAGTACTTC. Amino acids: CASSFPGTSGDSQYF.

A remark on this clonotype: Possible read error: a much larger clone is one base away. This chain uses TRBV28 with TRBJ2-2; D could derive from TRBD1 or TRBD2 (5 bases each). The V end lost 0 bases, the J end lost 0 bases, and 20 bases lay between the germline ends. The germline CDR1 and CDR2 sequences are MDHEN and SYDVKM. CDR3 length: 20 residues. The CDR3 nucleotides read TGTGCCAGCAGTTTATGGGGACCAGCGGTCCCTCACGCGAACACCGGGGAGCTGTTTTTT. Residues: CASSLWGPAVPHANTGELFF.

The rearrangement uses TRBV2 and TRBJ2-1; D is undetermined. CDR3 length: 14 amino acids. The germline V gene encodes CDR1 SNHLY and CDR2 FYNNEI. The V end was cut by 0 bases, the J end by 11 bases, with 14 bases between. CDR3 region: CASSEASLSHKQFF. The CDR3 DNA reads TGTGCCAGCAGTGAAGCCAGTCTGTCCCATAAGCAGTTCTTC. Supplemented by reference TRBV2 and TRBJ2-1, the full variable domain reads EPEVTQTPSHQVTQMGQEVILRCVPISNHLYFYWYRQILGQKVEFLVSFYNNEISEKSEIFDDQFSVERPDGSNFTLKIRSTKLEDSAMYFCASSEASLSHKQFFGPGTRLTVL.

This clonotype appeared many times. The chain uses TRBV19 and TRBJ2-1; 9 bases are shared with TRBD1. Germline V CDR1 and CDR2: LNHDA, SQIVND (reference sequence). The V and J ends lost 4 bases and 6 bases, in that order; junction bases with no gene match: 7. CDR3 size: 15 residues. The CDR3 spells CASSNGGQGFNEQFF. As DNA, the CDR3 is TGTGCCAGTAGTAACGGGGGACAGGGTTTCAATGAGCAGTTCTTC. Combining the CDR3 with reference TRBV19 and TRBJ2-1 gives the whole variable domain DGGITQSPKYLFRKEGQNVTLSCEQNLNHDAMYWYRQDPGQGLRLIYYSQIVNDFQKGDIAEGYSVSREKKESFPLTVTSAQKNPTAFYLCASSNGGQGFNEQFFGPGTRLTVL.

This clonotype was observed many times. Possible read error: a much larger clone is one base away. The chain carries TRBV6-1 and TRBJ2-1; the D is unclear. Germline V gives CDR1 MNHNS, CDR2 SASEGT. Trimming took off 4 bases at V and 3 bases at J, with 7 bases between the two ends. The CDR3 runs to 13 residues. The CDR3 loop is CASSVEYYNEQFF. For the CDR3, the DNA is TGTGCCAGCAGTGTAGAGTACTACAATGAGCAGTTCTTC.